This paragraph reports one T cell receptor (beta chain). Its antigen remains unknown. Germline CDR1 and CDR2: SGHNT and YYREEE (reference sequence). This CDR3 spans 14 amino acids. Trimming took off 3 bases at V and 2 bases at J, with 9 bases between the two ends. This entry belongs to a study of OX40 agonist ivuxolimab in advanced cancers. Study-level findings and limits: Blood T cells, both CD4+ and CD8+, expanded clonally by week 6 at 0.1 to 3.0 mg/kg. The average count of expanded clones was higher among CD8+ T cells than among CD4+. Several nonresponders also turned out to have low normalized T-cell clonal expansion.

Samples were taken at baseline and on day 1 of cycles 4 and 7. The data were produced by immunoSEQ multiplex PCR, yet TCRdb's version contains in-frame clones alone and is incomplete. The top ten clones hold 36% of a sample with approximately 32,000 clones, 89% of them seen once. The clonotype was recovered from an adult with an advanced solid tumor such as melanoma, head and neck, liver or kidney cancer. J is TRBJ1-5 and V is TRBV5-4; D not certain. The sample here was CD4+ or CD8+ T cells sorted from blood, taken in a trial of the OX40 agonist ivuxolimab. The CDR3 region is CASSYAPGNQPQHF. The CDR3 DNA reads as TGTGCCAGCAGCTATGCCCCGGGCAATCAGCCCCAGCATTTT. Full variable domain (missing parts from reference TRBV5-4 and TRBJ1-5): ETGVTQSPTHLIKTRGQQVTLRCSSQSGHNTVSWYQQALGQGPQFIFQYYREEENGRGNFPPRFSGLQFPNYSSELNVNALELDDSALYLCASSYAPGNQPQHFGDGTRLSIL.